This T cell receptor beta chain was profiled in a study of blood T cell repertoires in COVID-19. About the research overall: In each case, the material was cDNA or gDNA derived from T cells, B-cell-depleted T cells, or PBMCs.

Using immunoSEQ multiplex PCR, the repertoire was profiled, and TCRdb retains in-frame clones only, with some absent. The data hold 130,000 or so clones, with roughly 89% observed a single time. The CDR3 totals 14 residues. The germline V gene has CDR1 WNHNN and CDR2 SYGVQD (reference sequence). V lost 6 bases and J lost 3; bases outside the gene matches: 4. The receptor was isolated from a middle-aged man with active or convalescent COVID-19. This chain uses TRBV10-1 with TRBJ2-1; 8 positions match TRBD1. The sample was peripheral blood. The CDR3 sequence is CASSPDRVYNEQFF. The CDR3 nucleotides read TGCGCCAGCAGCCCGGACAGGGTCTACAATGAGCAGTTCTTC.